The clone carrying this TCR beta chain was seen many times. The repertoire was sequenced with immunoSEQ multiplex PCR; TCRdb's copy has only in-frame clones and lacks some. In the table there are approximately 120,000 clones, around 89% of which are singletons. CDR1 is PRHDT and CDR2 is FYEKMQ in the germline V gene (reference sequence). After removal of 4 bases from V and 8 bases from J, the junction contained 10 bases not matched to a gene. This CDR3 has 15 amino acids. These data are taken from a study of control samples from healthy donors and cancer patients. The rearrangement uses TRBV13 and TRBJ1-2; 10 nucleotides match TRBD1. The specimen was blood. The receptor comes from a woman between 45 and 60 years old in good health. The CDR3 nucleotides are TGTGCCAGCAGCTGGCAGGGGACAGGGGAAGAAGGCTACACCTTC. Protein: CASSWQGTGEEGYTF.